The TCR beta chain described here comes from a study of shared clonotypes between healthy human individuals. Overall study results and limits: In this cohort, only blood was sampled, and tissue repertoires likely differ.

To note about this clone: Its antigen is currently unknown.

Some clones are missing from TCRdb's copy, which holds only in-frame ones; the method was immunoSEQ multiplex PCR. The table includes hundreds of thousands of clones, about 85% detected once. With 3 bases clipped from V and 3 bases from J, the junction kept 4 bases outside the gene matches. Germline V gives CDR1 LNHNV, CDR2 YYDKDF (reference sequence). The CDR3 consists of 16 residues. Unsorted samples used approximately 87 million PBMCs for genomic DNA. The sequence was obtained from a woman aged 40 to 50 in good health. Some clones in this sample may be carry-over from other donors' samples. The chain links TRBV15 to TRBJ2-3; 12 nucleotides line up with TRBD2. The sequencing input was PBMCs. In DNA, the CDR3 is TGTGCCACCAGCAGCGGGACTAGCGGGCTAACAGATACGCAGTATTTT. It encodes CATSSGTSGLTDTQYF.